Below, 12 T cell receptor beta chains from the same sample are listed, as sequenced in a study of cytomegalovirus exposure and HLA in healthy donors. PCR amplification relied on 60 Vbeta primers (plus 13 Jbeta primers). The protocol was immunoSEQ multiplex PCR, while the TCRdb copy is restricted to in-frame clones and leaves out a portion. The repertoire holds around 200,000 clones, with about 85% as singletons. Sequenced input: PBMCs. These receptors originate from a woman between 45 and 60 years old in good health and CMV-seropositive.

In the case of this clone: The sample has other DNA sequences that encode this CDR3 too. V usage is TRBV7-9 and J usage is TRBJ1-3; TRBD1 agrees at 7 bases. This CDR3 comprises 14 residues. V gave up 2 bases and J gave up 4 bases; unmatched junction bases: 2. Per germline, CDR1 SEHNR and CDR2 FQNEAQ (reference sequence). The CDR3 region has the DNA TGTGCCAGCAGCTTAAGACAGGGAGGAAACACCATATATTTT. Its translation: CASSLRQGGNTIYF.

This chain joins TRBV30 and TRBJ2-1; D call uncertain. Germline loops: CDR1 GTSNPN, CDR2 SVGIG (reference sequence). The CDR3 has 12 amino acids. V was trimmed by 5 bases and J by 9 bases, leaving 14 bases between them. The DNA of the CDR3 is TGTGCCTGGGGTCAGCGAGGCAGTGAGCAGTTCTTC. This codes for CAWGQRGSEQFF.

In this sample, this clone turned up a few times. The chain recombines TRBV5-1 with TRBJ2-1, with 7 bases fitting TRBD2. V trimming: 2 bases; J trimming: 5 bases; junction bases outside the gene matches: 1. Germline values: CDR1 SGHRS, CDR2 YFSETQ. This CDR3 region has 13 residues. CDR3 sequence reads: CASSFLADNEQFF. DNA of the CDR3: TGCGCCAGCAGCTTCCTAGCGGACAATGAGCAGTTCTTC.

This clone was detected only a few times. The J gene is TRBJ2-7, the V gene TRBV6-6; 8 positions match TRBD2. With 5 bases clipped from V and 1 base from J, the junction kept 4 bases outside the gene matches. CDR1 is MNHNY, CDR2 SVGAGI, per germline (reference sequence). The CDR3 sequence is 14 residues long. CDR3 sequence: CASSPGTRSYEQYF. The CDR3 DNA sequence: TGTGCCAGCAGTCCCGGGACTAGATCCTACGAGCAGTACTTC.

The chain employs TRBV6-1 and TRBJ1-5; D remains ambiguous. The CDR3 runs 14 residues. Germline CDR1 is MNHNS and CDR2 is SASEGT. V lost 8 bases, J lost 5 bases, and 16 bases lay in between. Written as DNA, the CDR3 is TGTGCCAGCGGTAGGAGAGTATCGGATCAGCCCCAGCATTTT. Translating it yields CASGRRVSDQPQHF.

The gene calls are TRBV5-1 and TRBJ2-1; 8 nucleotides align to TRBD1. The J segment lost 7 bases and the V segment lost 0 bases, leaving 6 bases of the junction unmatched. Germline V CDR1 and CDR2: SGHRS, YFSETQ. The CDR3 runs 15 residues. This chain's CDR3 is CASSLVSGGMNEQFF. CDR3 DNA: TGCGCCAGCAGCTTGGTGTCAGGGGGCATGAATGAGCAGTTCTTC. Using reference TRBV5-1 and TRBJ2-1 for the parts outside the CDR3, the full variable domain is KAGVTQTPRYLIKTRGQQVTLSCSPISGHRSVSWYQQTPGQGLQFLFEYFSETQRNKGNFPGRFSGRQFSNSRSEMNVSTLELGDSALYLCASSLVSGGMNEQFFGPGTRLTVL.

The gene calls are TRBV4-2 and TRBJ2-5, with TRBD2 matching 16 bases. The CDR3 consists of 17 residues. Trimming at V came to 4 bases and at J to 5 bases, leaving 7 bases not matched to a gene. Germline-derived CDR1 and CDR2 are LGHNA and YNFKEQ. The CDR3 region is CASSLGTSGGARETQYF. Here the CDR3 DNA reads TGTGCCAGCAGCCTCGGGACTAGCGGGGGGGCCAGGGAGACCCAGTACTTC.

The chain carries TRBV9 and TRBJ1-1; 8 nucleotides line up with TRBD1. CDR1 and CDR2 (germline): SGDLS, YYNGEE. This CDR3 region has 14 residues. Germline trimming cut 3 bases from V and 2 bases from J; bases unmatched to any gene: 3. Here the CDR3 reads CASSGDRGNTEAFF. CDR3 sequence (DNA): TGTGCCAGCAGCGGTGACAGGGGAAACACTGAAGCTTTCTTT.

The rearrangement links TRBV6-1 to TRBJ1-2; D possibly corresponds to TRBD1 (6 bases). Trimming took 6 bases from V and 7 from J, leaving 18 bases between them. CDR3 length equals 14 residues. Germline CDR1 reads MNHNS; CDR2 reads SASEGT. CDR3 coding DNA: TGTGCCAGCAGGGTGCGGGGGCGTATCTCTGGCTACACCTTC. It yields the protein CASRVRGRISGYTF.

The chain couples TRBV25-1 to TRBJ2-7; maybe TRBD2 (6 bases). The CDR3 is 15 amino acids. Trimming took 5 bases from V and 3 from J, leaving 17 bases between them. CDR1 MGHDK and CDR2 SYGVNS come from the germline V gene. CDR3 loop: CASSPRGAEVYEQYF. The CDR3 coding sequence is TGTGCCAGCAGTCCGCGGGGAGCGGAGGTCTACGAGCAGTACTTC.

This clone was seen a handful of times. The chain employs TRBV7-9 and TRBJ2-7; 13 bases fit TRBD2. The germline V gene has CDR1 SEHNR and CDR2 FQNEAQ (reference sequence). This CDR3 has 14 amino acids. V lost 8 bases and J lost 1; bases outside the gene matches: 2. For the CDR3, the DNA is TGTGCCAGCTCGGGACTAGCGGGATCCTACGAGCAGTACTTC. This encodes CASSGLAGSYEQYF.

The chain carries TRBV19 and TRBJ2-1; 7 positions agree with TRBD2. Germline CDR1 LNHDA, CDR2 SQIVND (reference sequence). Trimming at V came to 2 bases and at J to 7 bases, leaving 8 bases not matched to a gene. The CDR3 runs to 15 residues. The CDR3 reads CASSIRPAGTNEQFF. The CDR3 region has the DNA TGTGCCAGTAGTATACGACCAGCGGGGACGAATGAGCAGTTCTTC.